This entry lists 10 T cell receptor beta chains sequenced from one sample in a study of blood T cell repertoires in COVID-19 (dated by TCRdb to the early 2020s). Libraries were built with the immunoSEQ multiplex PCR assay. In its TCRdb copy, this immuneACCESS table keeps in-frame sequences only and misses some clones. Where compared with another copy, unresolved V genes explain less than half of these, and the others have no known cause. The sample table shows 250,000 to 300,000 clones, and roughly 90% are seen once. The ten largest clonotypes hold over 2% of the sample. Sequenced material: peripheral blood. The receptors here all came from a woman aged 50 to 60 who had recovered from COVID-19.

The gene calls are TRBV6-5 and TRBJ1-2; D might be TRBD1 (6 bases). Germline V gives CDR1 MNHEY, CDR2 SVGAGI. The CDR3 runs to 13 residues. V was pared by 6 bases and J by 5 bases, with 13 bases between. CDR3 amino acids: CASRRTGSYGYTF. CDR3 DNA sequence: TGTGCCAGCAGACGTACAGGGTCGTATGGCTACACCTTC.

The chain combines TRBV7-3 with TRBJ1-1, with 8 bases that match TRBD1. This CDR3 comprises 19 residues. Germline V gives CDR1 SGHTA, CDR2 FQGTGA. Losses at the gene ends were 5 bases for V and 4 bases for J; bases not matched to a gene: 21. The CDR3, as DNA: TGTGCCAGCAGCCCAGGCCTCCACTCCTGGGACAGGCGGGTCACTGAAGCTTTCTTT. This encodes CASSPGLHSWDRRVTEAFF.

A single count supports this clone. This chain links TRBV5-1 with TRBJ1-2; D is possibly TRBD1 (5 bases). V was clipped by 0 bases and J by 8 bases, with 17 bases between them. Looked up from germline, CDR1 is SGHRS and CDR2 is YFSETQ. The CDR3 loop spans 15 amino acids. CDR3 sequence: CASSLDPQGAGGYTF. The CDR3 coding sequence is TGCGCCAGCAGCTTGGACCCCCAGGGCGCAGGCGGCTACACCTTC.

The chain joins TRBV7-8 to TRBJ2-2; D possibly corresponds to TRBD2 (5 bases). Germline lookup yields CDR1 SGHVS and CDR2 FQNEAQ. This CDR3 spans 14 amino acids. The germline V and J ends were trimmed by 5 bases and 7 bases, with 14 bases remaining between them. The chain's CDR3 is CASSPGPRGGELFF. The CDR3 DNA reads TGTGCCAGCAGCCCTGGGCCTCGGGGCGGGGAGCTGTTTTTT.

The V and J genes are TRBV1 and TRBJ2-3; the DNA was not used to check the table's D call, TRBD2. TRBV1 is labeled a pseudogene. The CDR3 contains 16 residues. The CDR3 is CTSSQDSSGGTDTQYF. Here the CDR3 DNA reads TGCACCAGCAGCCAAGATTCCAGCGGGGGCACAGATACGCAGTATTTT.

V and J are TRBV30 and TRBJ2-1; 11 positions agree with TRBD2. The V gene end was trimmed by 3 bases and the J gene end by 6 bases; junction bases not matched to a gene: 7. Looked up from germline, CDR1 is GTSNPN and CDR2 is SVGIG (reference sequence). The length of the CDR3 is 15 residues. CDR3 DNA sequence: TGTGCCTGGAGCCTTGGGACTAGCGGTACCAATGAGCAGTTCTTC. This gives the protein CAWSLGTSGTNEQFF. Full variable domain (missing parts from reference TRBV30 and TRBJ2-1): SQTIHQWPATLVQPVGSPLSLECTVEGTSNPNLYWYRQAAGRGLQLLFYSVGIGQISSEVPQNLSASRPQDRQFILSSKKLLLSDSGFYLCAWSLGTSGTNEQFFGPGTRLTVL.

The chain recombines TRBV6-2 or TRBV6-3 with TRBJ1-2; 7 bases are shared with TRBD1. CDR1 and CDR2 (germline): MNHEY, SVGEGT. V lost 2 bases and J lost 4; bases outside the gene matches: 4. The CDR3 is 14 amino acids. The CDR3 DNA reads as TGTGCCAGCAGTTACAGGGGGCTCTTCTATGGCTACACCTTC. This gives the protein CASSYRGLFYGYTF.

The chain links TRBV7-2 to TRBJ2-7; a weak D match, TRBD2 (5 bases). The CDR3 is 15 residues long. V was clipped by 1 base and J by 2 bases, with 12 bases between them. Germline lookup yields CDR1 SGHTA and CDR2 FQGNSA. CDR3 DNA sequence: TGTGCCAGCAGCTTAGATACCATGCGGGCCTACGAGCAGTACTTC. Translating it yields CASSLDTMRAYEQYF.

This chain connects TRBV9 to TRBJ2-7; 10 bases match TRBD2. CDR1 and CDR2 from the germline V gene are SGDLS and YYNGEE. V gave up 4 bases and J gave up 5 bases; unmatched junction bases: 6. The CDR3 covers 14 residues. The CDR3 protein is CASSPSGRADEQYF. The DNA for the CDR3 is TGTGCCAGCAGCCCAAGCGGGAGGGCCGACGAGCAGTACTTC.

V gene TRBV5-6 combines with J gene TRBJ2-7; D is unresolved. Trimming left V 1 base short and J 2 bases short, with 7 bases between. The CDR3 consists of 13 residues. Looked up from germline, CDR1 is SGHDT and CDR2 is YYEEEE. This CDR3 is CASSLTSPYEQYF. CDR3 nucleotides: TGTGCCAGCAGCTTGACTTCCCCCTACGAGCAGTACTTC.